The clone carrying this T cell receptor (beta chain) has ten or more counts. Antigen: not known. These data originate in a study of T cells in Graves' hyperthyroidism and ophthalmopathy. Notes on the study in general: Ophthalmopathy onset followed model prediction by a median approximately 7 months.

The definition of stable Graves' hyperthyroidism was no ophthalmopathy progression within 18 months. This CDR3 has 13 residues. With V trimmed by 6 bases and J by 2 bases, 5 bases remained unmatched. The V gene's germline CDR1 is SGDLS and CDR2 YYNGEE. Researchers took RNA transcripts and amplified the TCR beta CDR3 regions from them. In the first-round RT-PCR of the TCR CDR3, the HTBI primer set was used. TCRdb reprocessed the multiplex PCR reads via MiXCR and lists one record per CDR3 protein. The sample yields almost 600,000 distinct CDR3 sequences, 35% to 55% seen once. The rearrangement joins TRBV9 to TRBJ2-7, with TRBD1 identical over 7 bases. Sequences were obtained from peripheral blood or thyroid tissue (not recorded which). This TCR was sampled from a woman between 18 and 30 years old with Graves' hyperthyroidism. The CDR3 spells CASNRQGAYEQYF. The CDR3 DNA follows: TGTGCCAGCAATCGGCAGGGGGCCTACGAGCAGTACTTC.